This TCR beta chain was obtained from a study of blood T cell repertoires in COVID-19. Only in-frame clones appear in the TCRdb table, and some are missing; sequencing was by immunoSEQ multiplex PCR. The sample has about 180,000 clones; about 83% are singletons. The CDR3 consists of 13 residues. V lost 0 bases and J lost 5, with 8 bases in between. The germline CDR1 and CDR2 sequences are SGHRS and YFSETQ. Assignments of participants to cohorts depended upon their own reported clinical history. All recovered Cohort 3 donors got two negative PCRs, got clearance, or saw symptom resolution. This chain joins TRBV5-1 and TRBJ2-5; possible D gene TRBD2, 6 bases. The sample consisted of PBMCs or T cells enriched from blood (not recorded which). The sequence came from a woman in her thirties who had recovered from COVID-19. The CDR3 region is CASSLAGGETQYF. CDR3 bases: TGCGCCAGCAGCTTGGCTGGGGGGGAGACCCAGTACTTC.